The next 14 T cell receptor beta chains were all read from a single sample in a study of cytomegalovirus exposure and HLA in healthy donors. The PCR was carried out with 60 Vbeta primers and 13 Jbeta primers. Profiled with immunoSEQ multiplex PCR; TCRdb holds only in-frame clones, not every one. The sample data list 190,000 or so clones. Material for sequencing was PBMCs. These receptors were taken from a boy under 18 in good health and CMV-seronegative.

V and J are TRBV5-4 and TRBJ2-2; a possible D gene is TRBD2 (5 bases). V lost 0 bases and J lost 7, with 10 bases in between. Germline assignment: CDR1 SGHNT and CDR2 YYREEE (reference sequence). CDR3 length: 14 amino acids. This CDR3 is CASSLESGFGELFF. CDR3 DNA: TGTGCCAGCAGCTTGGAATCGGGATTCGGGGAGCTGTTTTTT.

The gene calls are TRBV19 and TRBJ2-3; TRBD1 matches 12 bases. Germline lookup yields CDR1 LNHDA and CDR2 SQIVND (reference sequence). The CDR3 length is 17 residues. With V trimmed by 5 bases and J by 10 bases, 16 bases remained unmatched. CDR3 in amino acids: CASSVRGRDRGPHAQYF. The DNA of the CDR3 is TGTGCCAGTAGTGTTAGGGGACGGGACAGGGGGCCCCATGCGCAGTATTTT.

V gene TRBV30 combines with J gene TRBJ1-2; unclear D gene. V was pared by 0 bases and J by 5 bases, with 10 bases between. Germline values: CDR1 GTSNPN, CDR2 SVGIG (reference sequence). The CDR3 sequence is 13 residues long. This CDR3 is CAWSVGSAYGYTF. CDR3 bases: TGTGCCTGGAGTGTAGGAAGCGCGTATGGCTACACCTTC.

This sequence joins TRBV6-1 and TRBJ1-1, with D hard to call. Deletions cut 6 bases from V and 0 bases from J, with 14 bases between. Germline V gene sequence: CDR1 MNHNS, CDR2 SASEGT. The CDR3 runs to 15 residues. In nucleotides, the CDR3 is TGTGCCAGCAGGGTGCGTGGGCGCATGAACACTGAAGCTTTCTTT. Translating gives CASRVRGRMNTEAFF.

About this clone: The junction shows a germline mismatch at one end, possibly a read error. The rearrangement joins TRBV2 to TRBJ2-5; 8 bases align to TRBD1. Germline loops: CDR1 SNHLY, CDR2 FYNNEI. The CDR3 runs 14 residues. The CDR3 loop reads CASRETGVGEAQYF. CDR3 coding DNA: TGTGCCAGCAGAGAGACAGGGGTGGGAGAGGCCCAGTACTTC.

The chain carries TRBV27 and TRBJ2-5; 7 nucleotides agree with TRBD1. The tail of the sequence fits TRBJ2-7 better, so the J call may be wrong. The CDR3 is made up of 13 amino acids. Germline lookup yields CDR1 MNHEY and CDR2 SMNVEV (reference sequence). CDR3 protein: CASSQDRFYEQYF. CDR3 in DNA: TGTGCCAGCAGCCAGGACAGGTTCTACGAGCAGTACTTC.

This chain connects TRBV19 to TRBJ1-6; no clear D. The V end was cut by 3 bases, the J end by 14 bases, with 20 bases between. This CDR3 spans 15 amino acids. CDR1 is LNHDA and CDR2 is SQIVND in the germline V gene (reference sequence). The DNA for the CDR3 is TGTGCCAGTAGTATTGAAATACCGAGCCATGAGGCCCTCCACTTT. It translates to CASSIEIPSHEALHF.

CDR3 nucleotide sequence: TGCGCCAGCAGCCTACAACCGGGAGCCTGGGGTGAAAAACTGTTTTTT. Translated, it gives CASSLQPGAWGEKLFF. The J gene is TRBJ1-4, the V gene TRBV4-3, with D unclear. The CDR3 consists of 16 residues. Germline assignment: CDR1 LGHNA and CDR2 YSLEER. The V and J ends lost 4 bases and 7 bases respectively, with 19 bases between them.

The chain joins TRBV20-1 to TRBJ2-3, with D perhaps matching TRBD1 (5 bases). The CDR3 sequence is 11 residues long. Germline-derived CDR1 and CDR2 are DFQATT and SNEGSKA (reference sequence). Trimming removed 8 bases at V and 0 bases at J, with 6 bases between. The CDR3 DNA follows: TGCAGTTACAGGAGCACAGATACGCAGTATTTT. Translation: CSYRSTDTQYF.

CDR3 coding DNA: TGTGCCAGCAGCTCCGTGGCCGGGACTAGTGTTAATGAGCAGTTCTTC. Residues: CASSSVAGTSVNEQFF. The chain joins TRBV11-2 to TRBJ2-1; TRBD2 aligns across 8 bases. V gave up 4 bases and J gave up 7 bases; unmatched junction bases: 12. Germline values: CDR1 SGHAT, CDR2 FQNNGV. This CDR3 is built from 16 residues.

This sequence joins TRBV11-2 and TRBJ2-7; D is undetermined. Germline CDR1 is SGHAT and CDR2 is FQNNGV. The CDR3 consists of 14 residues. V was cut by 4 bases and J by 3 bases, with 13 bases left in between. The CDR3 DNA reads as TGTGCCAGCAGCTACCCCTGGGCTCTCTACGAGCAGTACTTC. This gives the protein CASSYPWALYEQYF.

This chain links TRBV6-6 with TRBJ1-2, with D perhaps TRBD1 (6 bases). Looked up from germline, CDR1 is MNHNY and CDR2 is SVGAGI (reference sequence). The CDR3 spans 15 residues. The V end was cut by 7 bases, the J end by 2 bases, with 17 bases between. The CDR3 DNA reads TGTGCCAGCATCCTAAGGGGGGGCGGGAACTATGGCTACACCTTC. This translates into CASILRGGGNYGYTF.

This chain joins TRBV6-5 and TRBJ1-2, with D possibly being TRBD1 (6 bases). Trimming removed 5 bases from V and 4 bases from J, with 14 bases in between. Germline CDR1 and CDR2: MNHEY and SVGAGI. This CDR3 is 14 amino acids long. CDR3 residues: CASSEVAGAYGYTF. The DNA for the CDR3 is TGTGCCAGCAGTGAAGTTGCAGGGGCCTATGGCTACACCTTC.

The rearrangement joins TRBV6-6 to TRBJ1-1, with a weak D call TRBD1 (5 bases). CDR3 size: 14 residues. Germline assignment: CDR1 MNHNY and CDR2 SVGAGI (reference sequence). The V end was cut by 6 bases, the J end by 0 bases, with 11 bases between. The CDR3 nucleotides are TGTGCCAGCAGAGACAGCCGGATGAACACTGAAGCTTTCTTT. Its protein product is CASRDSRMNTEAFF.